These T cell receptor beta chains were read from a single sample in a study of PD-1 blockade in classical Hodgkin lymphoma. Data came from immunoSEQ multiplex PCR; TCRdb stores just in-frame clones and leaves some out. The data hold about 58,000 clones, with around 93% observed a single time. The input for sequencing was peripheral blood mononuclear cells (PBMCs), taken before the second cycle of nivolumab. Receptors originate from a human donor with classical Hodgkin lymphoma. Both conserved end residues are part of each CDR3. D genes are given only for firm matches. For some rows the clone size is stated as once, few or many, or as a class when expanded; others skip it.

clone_size: NA; v_call: TRBV28; j_call: TRBJ1-2; d_call: TRBD1; cdr3_aa: CASFTGTGSYGYTF; cdr3_nt: TGTGCCAGCTTTACCGGGACAGGGAGCTATGGCTACACCTTC
clone_size: few; v_call: TRBV19; j_call: TRBJ1-1; d_call: NA; cdr3_aa: CASSYKTGTGAHTEAFF; cdr3_nt: TGTGCCAGTAGCTATAAAACAGGGACCGGGGCCCACACTGAAGCTTTCTTT
clone_size: once; v_call: TRBV6-5; j_call: TRBJ1-4; d_call: NA; cdr3_aa: CATTTGVGLEKLFF; cdr3_nt: TGTGCCACCACCACTGGGGTGGGTCTAGAAAAACTGTTTTTT
clone_size: NA; v_call: TRBV4-3; j_call: TRBJ2-5; d_call: TRBD2; cdr3_aa: CASSQDGLAGGPAETQYF; cdr3_nt: TGCGCCAGCAGCCAAGACGGACTAGCGGGAGGGCCGGCTGAGACCCAGTACTTC
clone_size: NA; v_call: TRBV4-2; j_call: TRBJ1-1; d_call: NA; cdr3_aa: CASSPSPGNVAEAFF; cdr3_nt: TGTGCCAGCAGCCCCTCGCCAGGGAATGTAGCTGAAGCTTTCTTT
clone_size: NA; v_call: TRBV14; j_call: TRBJ2-7; d_call: TRBD1; cdr3_aa: CASSPTGARDYEQYF; cdr3_nt: TGTGCCAGCAGCCCGACAGGGGCGAGGGACTACGAGCAGTACTTC
clone_size: NA; v_call: TRBV5-8; j_call: TRBJ2-3; d_call: NA; cdr3_aa: CASSFTGSTDTQYF; cdr3_nt: TGTGCCAGCAGCTTTACAGGGAGCACAGATACGCAGTATTTT
clone_size: once; v_call: TRBV7-8; j_call: TRBJ2-1; d_call: TRBD2; cdr3_aa: CASSLNEPGLASYNEQFF; cdr3_nt: TGTGCCAGCAGCTTAAACGAACCGGGACTAGCATCCTACAATGAGCAGTTCTTC
clone_size: NA; v_call: TRBV9; j_call: TRBJ2-7; d_call: NA; cdr3_aa: CASSVGQGLSSYEQYF; cdr3_nt: TGTGCCAGCAGCGTAGGGCAGGGTCTCAGCTCCTACGAGCAGTACTTC
clone_size: NA; v_call: TRBV30; j_call: TRBJ1-3; d_call: NA; cdr3_aa: CAWPTSGNTIYF; cdr3_nt: TGTGCCTGGCCGACCTCTGGAAACACCATATATTTT
clone_size: NA; v_call: TRBV19; j_call: TRBJ2-5; d_call: TRBD2; cdr3_aa: CASSILGGSGGRQETQYF; cdr3_nt: TGTGCCAGTAGTATTTTGGGGGGAAGCGGGGGTCGCCAAGAGACCCAGTACTTC
clone_size: NA; v_call: TRBV19; j_call: TRBJ1-4; d_call: TRBD1; cdr3_aa: CASSIGQGNEKLFF; cdr3_nt: TGTGCCAGTAGTATCGGACAGGGGAATGAAAAACTGTTTTTT
clone_size: NA; v_call: TRBV21-1; j_call: TRBJ2-5; d_call: NA; cdr3_aa: CASSLEPTPKQETQYF; cdr3_nt: TGTGCCAGCAGCCTAGAGCCTACACCAAAACAAGAGACCCAGTACTTC
clone_size: NA; v_call: TRBV6-5; j_call: TRBJ2-1; d_call: TRBD1; cdr3_aa: CASRRDRDEQFF; cdr3_nt: TGTGCCAGCAGACGAGACAGGGACGAGCAGTTCTTC
clone_size: NA; v_call: TRBV19; j_call: TRBJ2-4; d_call: TRBD1; cdr3_aa: CASSVEGADIQYF; cdr3_nt: TGTGCCAGTAGCGTTGAGGGGGCCGACATTCAGTACTTC
clone_size: NA; v_call: TRBV7-2; j_call: TRBJ2-5; d_call: NA; cdr3_aa: CASSLVLARQETQYF; cdr3_nt: TGTGCCAGCAGCTTAGTTTTGGCTAGACAGGAGACCCAGTACTTC
clone_size: NA; v_call: TRBV29-1; j_call: TRBJ2-2; d_call: TRBD2; cdr3_aa: CSVRSIGGYTGELFF; cdr3_nt: TGCAGCGTACGCTCGATCGGGGGGTACACCGGGGAGCTGTTTTTT
clone_size: NA; v_call: TRBV30; j_call: TRBJ2-2; d_call: NA; cdr3_aa: CAWSTKGAGELFF; cdr3_nt: TGTGCCTGGAGCACCAAGGGTGCCGGGGAGCTGTTTTTT
clone_size: NA; v_call: TRBV27; j_call: TRBJ2-7; d_call: TRBD1; cdr3_aa: CASSLTPGQVYEQYF; cdr3_nt: TGTGCCAGCAGTTTAACGCCGGGACAGGTGTACGAGCAGTACTTC
clone_size: NA; v_call: TRBV4-2; j_call: TRBJ1-1; d_call: TRBD1; cdr3_aa: CASSQDPGQSAEAFF; cdr3_nt: TGTGCCAGCAGCCAAGACCCGGGACAGTCCGCTGAAGCTTTCTTT
clone_size: NA; v_call: TRBV7-2; j_call: TRBJ2-7; d_call: NA; cdr3_aa: CASSFLVSYEQYF; cdr3_nt: TGTGCCAGCAGCTTTCTAGTTTCCTACGAGCAGTACTTC
clone_size: NA; v_call: TRBV5-8; j_call: TRBJ2-7; d_call: TRBD1; cdr3_aa: CASSNPGTGYEQYF; cdr3_nt: TGTGCCAGCAGCAACCCCGGGACAGGATACGAGCAGTACTTC
clone_size: NA; v_call: TRBV5-4; j_call: TRBJ1-1; d_call: NA; cdr3_aa: CASSLTAISMNTEAFF; cdr3_nt: TGTGCCAGCAGCTTGACAGCTATCTCCATGAACACTGAAGCTTTCTTT
clone_size: NA; v_call: TRBV11-3; j_call: TRBJ2-1; d_call: TRBD2; cdr3_aa: CASSLARTSGGGAYNEQFF; cdr3_nt: TGTGCCAGCAGCTTAGCAAGGACTAGCGGGGGTGGGGCTTACAATGAGCAGTTCTTC
clone_size: NA; v_call: TRBV27; j_call: TRBJ2-7; d_call: TRBD1; cdr3_aa: CASSSGGTGAYEQYF; cdr3_nt: TGTGCCAGCAGTTCGGGAGGGACAGGGGCCTACGAGCAGTACTTC
clone_size: NA; v_call: TRBV12-5; j_call: TRBJ1-5; d_call: NA; cdr3_aa: CASGLRDGIVQPQHF; cdr3_nt: TGTGCTAGTGGTCTCCGGGACGGTATTGTTCAGCCCCAGCATTTT
clone_size: NA; v_call: TRBV5-1; j_call: TRBJ2-3; d_call: TRBD2; cdr3_aa: CASSSSGGVDTQYF; cdr3_nt: TGCGCCAGCAGCTCGAGCGGGGGGGTGGATACGCAGTATTTT
clone_size: NA; v_call: TRBV5-1; j_call: TRBJ2-7; d_call: NA; cdr3_aa: CASSLVAGSYEQYF; cdr3_nt: TGCGCCAGCAGCTTGGTGGCAGGGTCCTACGAGCAGTACTTC
clone_size: NA; v_call: TRBV15; j_call: TRBJ1-6; d_call: TRBD1; cdr3_aa: CATSSPGQGNSPLHF; cdr3_nt: TGTGCCACCAGCAGCCCGGGACAGGGGAATTCACCCCTCCACTTT
clone_size: NA; v_call: TRBV6-5; j_call: TRBJ1-1; d_call: NA; cdr3_aa: CASSNSMNTEAFF; cdr3_nt: TGTGCCAGCAGTAACAGCATGAACACTGAAGCTTTCTTT
clone_size: NA; v_call: TRBV30; j_call: TRBJ2-2; d_call: NA; cdr3_aa: CAWSLLAGGVPGSCFF; cdr3_nt: NA
clone_size: NA; v_call: TRBV7-9; j_call: TRBJ2-1; d_call: TRBD2; cdr3_aa: CASSLASTSGGYNEQFF; cdr3_nt: TGTGCCAGCAGCTTAGCGTCAACTAGCGGGGGGTACAATGAGCAGTTCTTC
clone_size: NA; v_call: TRBV28; j_call: TRBJ1-5; d_call: NA; cdr3_aa: CASSLGAQPQHF; cdr3_nt: TGTGCCAGCAGTTTGGGGGCTCAGCCCCAGCATTTT
clone_size: NA; v_call: TRBV27; j_call: TRBJ2-1; d_call: NA; cdr3_aa: CASRIPGRFSYNEQFF; cdr3_nt: TGTGCCAGCAGAATCCCGGGGCGTTTCTCCTACAATGAGCAGTTCTTC
clone_size: once; v_call: TRBV29-1; j_call: TRBJ2-7; d_call: NA; cdr3_aa: CSVEAQASYEQYF; cdr3_nt: TGCAGCGTTGAAGCACAGGCCTCCTACGAGCAGTACTTC
clone_size: NA; v_call: TRBV7-9; j_call: TRBJ2-3; d_call: TRBD1; cdr3_aa: CASSMGQGVEDTQYF; cdr3_nt: TGTGCCAGCAGCATGGGACAGGGGGTTGAAGATACGCAGTATTTT
clone_size: NA; v_call: TRBV28; j_call: TRBJ2-3; d_call: TRBD2; cdr3_aa: CASSLSPGLGALTDTQYF; cdr3_nt: TGTGCCAGCAGTTTATCCCCGGGACTAGGAGCTCTCACAGATACGCAGTATTTT
clone_size: NA; v_call: TRBV5-4; j_call: TRBJ1-1; d_call: NA; cdr3_aa: CASSLGGMNTEAFF; cdr3_nt: TGTGCCAGCAGCTTGGGTGGGATGAACACTGAAGCTTTCTTT
clone_size: NA; v_call: TRBV19; j_call: TRBJ2-2; d_call: TRBD1; cdr3_aa: CASIPDRGRFGELFF; cdr3_nt: TGTGCCAGTATCCCGGACAGGGGGAGGTTCGGGGAGCTGTTTTTT
clone_size: NA; v_call: TRBV28; j_call: TRBJ2-6; d_call: TRBD1; cdr3_aa: CASWDRGRGANVLTF; cdr3_nt: TGTGCCAGCTGGGACAGGGGGCGTGGGGCCAACGTCCTGACTTTC
clone_size: NA; v_call: TRBV5-1; j_call: TRBJ2-7; d_call: TRBD2; cdr3_aa: CASSESGATYEQYF; cdr3_nt: TGCGCCAGCAGCGAAAGCGGGGCCACCTACGAGCAGTACTTC
clone_size: NA; v_call: TRBV4-2; j_call: TRBJ2-7; d_call: TRBD2; cdr3_aa: CASSRTSGNSYEQYF; cdr3_nt: TGTGCCAGCAGCCGGACTAGCGGAAACTCCTACGAGCAGTACTTC
clone_size: NA; v_call: TRBV6-1; j_call: TRBJ2-2; d_call: TRBD2; cdr3_aa: CASSEGRMTSAGELFF; cdr3_nt: TGTGCCAGCAGTGAAGGACGGATGACTAGCGCCGGGGAGCTGTTTTTT
clone_size: once; v_call: TRBV19; j_call: TRBJ1-4; d_call: NA; cdr3_aa: CASSGQLHEKLFF; cdr3_nt: TGTGCCAGTAGTGGACAGCTCCATGAAAAACTGTTTTTT
clone_size: NA; v_call: TRBV19; j_call: TRBJ1-3; d_call: TRBD1; cdr3_aa: CASSIWDSSGNTIYF; cdr3_nt: TGTGCCAGTAGTATTTGGGACAGCTCTGGAAACACCATATATTTT
clone_size: NA; v_call: TRBV6-5; j_call: TRBJ2-1; d_call: NA; cdr3_aa: CATLGHNEQFF; cdr3_nt: TGTGCCACTCTCGGGCACAATGAGCAGTTCTTC
clone_size: NA; v_call: TRBV9; j_call: TRBJ2-2; d_call: NA; cdr3_aa: CASSVWTAGELFF; cdr3_nt: TGTGCCAGCAGCGTATGGACGGCCGGGGAGCTGTTTTTT
clone_size: NA; v_call: TRBV10-2; j_call: TRBJ2-5; d_call: TRBD2; cdr3_aa: CASLKSATSGGYGETQYF; cdr3_nt: TGCGCCAGCCTGAAATCGGCTACTAGCGGGGGTTACGGGGAGACCCAGTACTTC
clone_size: NA; v_call: TRBV6-5; j_call: TRBJ2-5; d_call: TRBD1; cdr3_aa: CASSQTGGDQETQYF; cdr3_nt: TGTGCCAGCAGTCAGACAGGGGGGGATCAAGAGACCCAGTACTTC
clone_size: NA; v_call: TRBV10-3; j_call: TRBJ1-2; d_call: NA; cdr3_aa: CAISESSDGYTF; cdr3_nt: TGTGCCATCAGTGAAAGCTCCGATGGCTACACCTTC
clone_size: NA; v_call: TRBV5-1; j_call: TRBJ2-3; d_call: TRBD2; cdr3_aa: CASSVLLAGAIDTQYF; cdr3_nt: TGCGCCAGCAGCGTACTACTAGCGGGAGCTATAGATACGCAGTATTTT